This T cell receptor beta chain was obtained from a study of blood T cell repertoires in COVID-19. As for the study in general: Material from acute and convalescent COVID-19 was sourced from the United States, Italy and Spain.

Profiled with immunoSEQ multiplex PCR; TCRdb holds only in-frame clones, not every one. The sample lists under 150,000 clones; 81% were seen once. CDR3 length: 14 amino acids. V lost 6 bases and J lost 2; bases outside the gene matches: 3. Germline CDR1 is ENHRY and CDR2 is SYGVKD. The gene calls are TRBV10-3 and TRBJ2-3; 9 bases map to TRBD2. The sequencing sample was made of peripheral blood. The receptor's source is a man over 45 with acute or convalescent COVID-19. CDR3 amino acids: CAIRPSGVTDTQYF. CDR3 bases: TGTGCCATCAGACCTAGCGGGGTCACAGATACGCAGTATTTT.